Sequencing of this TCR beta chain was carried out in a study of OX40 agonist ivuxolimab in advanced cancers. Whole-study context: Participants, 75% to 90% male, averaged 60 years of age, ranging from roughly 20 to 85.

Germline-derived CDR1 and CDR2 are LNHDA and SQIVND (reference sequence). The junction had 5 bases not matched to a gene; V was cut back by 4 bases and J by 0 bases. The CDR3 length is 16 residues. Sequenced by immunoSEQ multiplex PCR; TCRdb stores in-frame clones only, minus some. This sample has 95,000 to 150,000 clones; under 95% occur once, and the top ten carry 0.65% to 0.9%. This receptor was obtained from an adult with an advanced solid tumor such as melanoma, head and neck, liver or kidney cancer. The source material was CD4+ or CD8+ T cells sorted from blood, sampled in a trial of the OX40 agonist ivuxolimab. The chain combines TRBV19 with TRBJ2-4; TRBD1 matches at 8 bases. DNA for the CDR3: TGTGCCAGTAGTACCCGACAGGGGCTAGCCAAAAACATTCAGTACTTC. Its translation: CASSTRQGLAKNIQYF.